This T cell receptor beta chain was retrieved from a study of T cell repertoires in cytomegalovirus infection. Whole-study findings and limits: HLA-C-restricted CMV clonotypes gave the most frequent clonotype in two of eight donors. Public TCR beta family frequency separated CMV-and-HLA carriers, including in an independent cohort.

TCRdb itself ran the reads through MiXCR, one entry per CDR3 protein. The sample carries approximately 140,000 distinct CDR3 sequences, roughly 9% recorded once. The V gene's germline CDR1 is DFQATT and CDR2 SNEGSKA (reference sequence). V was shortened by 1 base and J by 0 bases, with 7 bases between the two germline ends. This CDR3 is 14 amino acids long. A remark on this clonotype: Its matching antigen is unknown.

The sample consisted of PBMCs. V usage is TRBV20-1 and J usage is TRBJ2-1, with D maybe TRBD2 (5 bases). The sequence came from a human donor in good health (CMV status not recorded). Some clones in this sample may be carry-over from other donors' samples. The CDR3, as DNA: TGCAGTGCTAGAGTTGAGGGCTCCTACAATGAGCAGTTCTTC. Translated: CSARVEGSYNEQFF.